This T cell receptor (beta chain) was recorded in a study of cytomegalovirus exposure and HLA in healthy donors. CDR1 and CDR2 from the germline V gene are SGHDN and FVKESK. The length of the CDR3 is 14 residues. Trimming left V 4 bases short and J 1 base short, with 11 bases between. The PCR employed 60 Vbeta primers together with 13 Jbeta primers. Assay used: immunoSEQ multiplex PCR; TCRdb lists only in-frame clones, some missing. The table has roughly 150,000 clones, 75% to 80% seen once; the top ten hold roughly 0.68%. A word on this clone: The antigen remains undetermined.

Study observations and caveats: In all likelihood, a cluster of highly shared sequence variants was a sequencing artifact.

The receptor comes from a male donor in good health and CMV-seronegative. This chain connects TRBV14 to TRBJ2-7; D might be TRBD1 (5 bases). Sequencing was performed on PBMCs. CDR3 protein: CASSLTGKSYEQYF. The DNA for the CDR3 is TGTGCCAGCAGCCTCACAGGTAAATCCTACGAGCAGTACTTC.